Listed below are T cell receptor beta chains from one sample, sequenced in a study of shared clonotypes between healthy human individuals. Sequencing was performed with immunoSEQ multiplex PCR; in TCRdb, only in-frame clones are kept and a portion is missing. In the table there are millions of clones, 85% to 95% of which are singletons. The source material was naive CD4+ T cells from PBMCs. The receptors stem from a man between 18 and 29 years old in good health. Some clones in this sample may be carry-over from other donors' samples. Both conserved end residues are part of each CDR3. The order of the fields is V gene, clone size, J gene, D gene, CDR3 protein, CDR3 DNA. A D gene is named only where the DNA matches it firmly. Clone size appears in some rows only: once, few, many, or a class for an expanded clone.

TRBV5-6,once,TRBJ1-2,TRBD1,CASSLGSIGQGLGGYTF,TGTGCCAGCAGCTTGGGATCGATAGGACAGGGATTGGGCGGCTACACCTTC
TRBV5-6,.,TRBJ2-5,.,CASSFGRETQYF,TGTGCCAGCAGCTTCGGGCGGGAGACCCAGTACTTC
TRBV14,.,TRBJ2-5,TRBD2,CASSQDYGGAPDF,TGTGCCAGCAGCCAAGATTACGGGGGGGCGCCGGACTTC
TRBV15,.,TRBJ2-7,.,CATSRTTGAAAEQYF,TGTGCCACCAGCCGAACAACTGGGGCCGCCGCCGAGCAGTACTTC
TRBV5-1,.,TRBJ2-7,TRBD2,CASSLGSLAGTYEQYF,TGCGCCAGCAGCTTGGGCTCTCTAGCGGGGACCTACGAGCAGTACTTC
TRBV11-2,.,TRBJ2-1,TRBD1,CASSRDRGRQQFF,TGTGCCAGCAGTCGAGACAGGGGGCGGCAGCAGTTCTTC
TRBV14,.,TRBJ1-2,.,CASSQESNYGYTF,TGTGCCAGCAGCCAAGAGTCCAACTATGGCTACACCTTC
TRBV5-1,.,TRBJ1-1,TRBD1,CASSSPTGDGTEAFF,TGCGCCAGCAGCTCGCCGACAGGGGACGGCACTGAAGCTTTCTTT
TRBV18,.,TRBJ1-4,.,CASSPGREKVGKLFF,TGTGCCAGCTCACCCGGCAGGGAGAAAGTTGGAAAACTGTTTTTT
TRBV25-1,.,TRBJ2-7,TRBD1,CASSGGTGGIYEQYF,TGTGCCAGCAGTGGAGGGACAGGGGGGATATACGAGCAGTACTTC
TRBV7-6,.,TRBJ2-6,.,CASSSLTGTGANVLTF,TGTGCCAGCAGCTCCCTTACAGGGACTGGGGCCAACGTCCTGACTTTC
TRBV28,once,TRBJ2-1,.,CASRKTPSSYNEQFF,TGTGCCAGCCGAAAAACCCCCAGCTCCTACAATGAGCAGTTCTTC
TRBV7-3,.,TRBJ1-1,.,CASSPIKNTEAFF,TGTGCCAGCAGCCCTATAAAGAACACTGAAGCTTTCTTT
TRBV18,few,TRBJ1-5,.,CASSPEGRDQPQHF,TGTGCCAGCTCACCTGAAGGTCGCGATCAGCCCCAGCATTTT
TRBV15,once,TRBJ1-2,TRBD1,CATSSFPGTGSGYTF,TGTGCCACCAGCAGTTTCCCCGGGACAGGGAGTGGCTACACCTTC
TRBV5-8,.,TRBJ2-7,TRBD2,CASSRLAGAYEQYF,TGTGCCAGCAGCCGACTAGCGGGAGCTTACGAGCAGTACTTC
TRBV6-5,.,TRBJ1-1,.,CASSPGGVGTEAFF,TGTGCCAGCAGTCCCGGGGGGGTGGGCACTGAAGCTTTCTTT
TRBV5-1,.,TRBJ2-3,.,CASLSGSTDTQYF,TGCGCCAGCTTGTCCGGCAGCACAGATACGCAGTATTTT
TRBV18,.,TRBJ1-4,TRBD1,CASSPGQGNEKLFF,TGTGCCAGCTCCCCCGGACAGGGTAATGAAAAACTGTTTTTT
TRBV29-1,.,TRBJ2-3,.,CSARTPDTQYF,TGCAGCGCACGGACCCCAGATACGCAGTATTTT
TRBV18,.,TRBJ1-2,.,CASSPQRGGDYGYTF,TGTGCCAGCTCACCCCAGCGTGGGGGGGACTATGGCTACACCTTC
TRBV5-1,.,TRBJ2-1,TRBD2,CASSLGPGTIYYEQFF,TGCGCCAGCAGCTTGGGACCCGGGACTATATATTATGAGCAGTTCTTC
TRBV27,.,TRBJ2-2,.,CASSFRRNTGELFF,TGTGCCAGCAGTTTCCGCAGGAACACCGGGGAGCTGTTTTTT
TRBV5-1,once,TRBJ1-2,.,CASSSQGSNYGYTF,TGCGCCAGCAGCTCACAGGGTTCTAACTATGGCTACACCTTC
TRBV5-4,.,TRBJ2-2,.,CASSLEGTAGELFF,TGTGCCAGCAGCTTGGAGGGGACTGCCGGGGAGCTGTTTTTT
TRBV10-1,.,TRBJ2-3,TRBD2,CASSESYSGGRGTDTQYF,TGCGCCAGCAGTGAGTCGTATAGCGGGGGCAGGGGCACAGATACGCAGTATTTT
TRBV18,.,TRBJ1-2,.,CASSPLGEGYGYTF,TGTGCCAGCTCACCACTTGGGGAGGGGTATGGCTACACCTTC
TRBV19,.,TRBJ1-2,.,CASSRRGYGYTF,TGTGCCAGTAGTCGCCGGGGCTATGGCTACACCTTC